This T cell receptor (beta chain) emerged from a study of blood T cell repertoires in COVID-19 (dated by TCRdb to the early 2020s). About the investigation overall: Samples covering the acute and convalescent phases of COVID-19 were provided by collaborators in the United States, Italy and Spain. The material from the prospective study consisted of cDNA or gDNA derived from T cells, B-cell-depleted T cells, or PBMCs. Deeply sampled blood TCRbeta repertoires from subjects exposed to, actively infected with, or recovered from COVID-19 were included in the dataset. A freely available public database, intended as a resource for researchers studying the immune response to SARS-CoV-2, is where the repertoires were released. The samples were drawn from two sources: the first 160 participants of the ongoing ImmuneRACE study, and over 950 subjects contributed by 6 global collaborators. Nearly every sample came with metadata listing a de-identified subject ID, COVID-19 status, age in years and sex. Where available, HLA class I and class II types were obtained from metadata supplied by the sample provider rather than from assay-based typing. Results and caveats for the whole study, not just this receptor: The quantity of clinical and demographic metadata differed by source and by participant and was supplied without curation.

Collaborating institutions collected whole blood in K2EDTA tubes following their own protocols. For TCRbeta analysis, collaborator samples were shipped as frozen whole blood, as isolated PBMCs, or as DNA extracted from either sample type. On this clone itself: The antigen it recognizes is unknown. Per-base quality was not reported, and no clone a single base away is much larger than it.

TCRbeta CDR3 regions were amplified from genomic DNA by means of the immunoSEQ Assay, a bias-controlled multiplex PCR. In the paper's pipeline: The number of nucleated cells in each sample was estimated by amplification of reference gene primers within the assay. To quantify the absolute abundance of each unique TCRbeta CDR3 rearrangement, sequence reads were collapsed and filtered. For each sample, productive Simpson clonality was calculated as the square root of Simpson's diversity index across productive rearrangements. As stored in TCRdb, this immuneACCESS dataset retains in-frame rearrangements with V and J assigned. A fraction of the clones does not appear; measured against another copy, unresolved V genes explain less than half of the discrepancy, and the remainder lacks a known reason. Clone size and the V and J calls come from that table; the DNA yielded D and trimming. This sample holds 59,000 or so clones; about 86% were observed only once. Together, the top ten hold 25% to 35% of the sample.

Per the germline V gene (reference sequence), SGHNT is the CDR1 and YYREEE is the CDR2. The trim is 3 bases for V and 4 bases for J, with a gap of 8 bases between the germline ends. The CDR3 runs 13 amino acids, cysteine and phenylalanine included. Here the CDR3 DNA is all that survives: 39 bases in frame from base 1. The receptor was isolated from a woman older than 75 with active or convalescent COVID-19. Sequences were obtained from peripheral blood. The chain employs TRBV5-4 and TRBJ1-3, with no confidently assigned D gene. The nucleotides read TGTGCCAGCAGCTGGAGCACAGGAAACACCATATATTTT. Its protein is CASSWSTGNTIYF.